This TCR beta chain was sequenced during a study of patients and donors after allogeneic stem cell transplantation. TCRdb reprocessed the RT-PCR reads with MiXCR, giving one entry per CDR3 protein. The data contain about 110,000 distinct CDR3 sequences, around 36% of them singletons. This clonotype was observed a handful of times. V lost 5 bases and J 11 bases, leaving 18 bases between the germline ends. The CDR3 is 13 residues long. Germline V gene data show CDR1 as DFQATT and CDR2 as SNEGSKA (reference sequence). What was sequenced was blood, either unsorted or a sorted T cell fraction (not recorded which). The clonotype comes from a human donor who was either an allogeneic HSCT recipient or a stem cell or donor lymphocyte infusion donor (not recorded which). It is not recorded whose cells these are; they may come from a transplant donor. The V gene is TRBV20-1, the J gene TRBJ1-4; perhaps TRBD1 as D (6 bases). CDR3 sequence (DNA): TGCAGTGCTCGGGGGCAGGGAGCCGAGAAACTGTTTTTT. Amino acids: CSARGQGAEKLFF.